The 26 T cell receptor beta chains listed next were all sequenced from one sample in a study of read filtering for tumor transcriptome and immune sequencing. Molecular barcoded adaptors covering alpha/delta and beta/gamma chains were used on approximately 440 ng RNA. One entry per CDR3 protein results from TCRdb running MiXCR on the reads. The sample comprises 100,000 to 150,000 distinct CDR3 sequences, approximately 12% of which are singletons, and around 10% rests with the top ten. The sample comprised a population of CD138-negative cells sorted from bone marrow. These receptors all come from a donor aged 40 or over with multiple myeloma.

This clonotype was counted ten times or more. This chain connects TRBV14 to TRBJ1-1, with D possibly matching TRBD1 (6 bases). In germline, CDR1 is SGHDN, CDR2 FVKESK. The CDR3 extends over 16 amino acids. V lost 0 bases and J 3 bases, leaving 14 bases between the germline ends. CDR3 in amino acids: CASSQDGTGADTEAFF. CDR3 coding DNA: TGTGCCAGCAGCCAAGATGGGACGGGGGCGGACACTGAAGCTTTCTTT.

The sample holds many counts of this clonotype. The rearrangement joins TRBV29-1 to TRBJ1-1, with TRBD1 as a possible D gene (5 bases). There are 14 residues in the CDR3. The V gene lost 7 bases and the J gene lost 3 bases, with 18 bases spanning the gap. Germline-derived CDR1 and CDR2 are SQVTM and ANQGSEA. The CDR3 nucleotides are TGCAGCGCTGGGGGGGGTAAGGTTGACACTGAAGCTTTCTTT. Translated, it gives CSAGGGKVDTEAFF.

With regard to this clonotype: A read error is likely, as this CDR3 ends without the conserved phenylalanine or tryptophan. The chain joins TRBV18 to TRBJ2-3; D is perhaps TRBD1 (6 bases). Germline CDR1 KGHSH, CDR2 LQKENI. CDR3 length equals 12 residues. Between the trimmed V and J ends, which lost 8 bases and 2 bases, there was a span of 8 bases. The CDR3 protein is CASQGLTDTQYL. The DNA for the CDR3 is TGTGCCAGCCAGGGGCTCACAGATACGCAGTATCTT.

This clonotype was seen ten or more times. The chain uses TRBV29-1 and TRBJ2-7; D remains unclear. Germline-derived CDR1 and CDR2 are SQVTM and ANQGSEA. The CDR3 spans 12 residues. Trimming cost V 3 bases and J 7 bases, with 13 bases left between them. CDR3 protein: CSVDFGVREQYF. The DNA of the CDR3 is TGCAGCGTTGATTTTGGGGTCCGGGAGCAGTACTTC.

The chain is built from TRBV3-1 and TRBJ2-7, with 7 bases that match TRBD2. The germline V gene encodes CDR1 LGHDT and CDR2 YNNKEL (reference sequence). The V segment lost 0 bases and the J segment 2 bases; nucleotides outside the gene matches: 1. This CDR3 has 14 residues. The DNA of the CDR3 is TGTGCCAGCAGCCAAGACCTAGCGGCCTACGAGCAGTACTTC. Translating it yields CASSQDLAAYEQYF.

This clonotype was found many times. The rearrangement joins TRBV12-3 or TRBV12-4 to TRBJ2-5, with 7 bases lining up with TRBD2. The CDR3 spans 16 residues. The J segment lost 5 bases and the V segment lost 5 bases, leaving 14 bases of the junction unmatched. The CDR3: CASSPPGLVQRETQYF. CDR3 in DNA: TGTGCCAGCAGTCCCCCCGGACTAGTACAACGGGAGACCCAGTACTTC.

The J gene is TRBJ2-1, the V gene TRBV19, with a weak D call TRBD2 (6 bases). From germline, CDR1 is LNHDA and CDR2 SQIVND (reference sequence). The V end lost 1 base, the J end lost 12 bases, and 10 bases lay between the germline ends. The CDR3 extends over 12 amino acids. In nucleotides, the CDR3 is TGTGCCAGTAGTATAGCCGGGGGTGGGCAGTTCTTC. This codes for CASSIAGGGQFF.

This clonotype has just a few counts. No conserved phenylalanine or tryptophan ends this CDR3, so it is likely a read error. DNA for the CDR3: TGCGCCAGCAGCTTGTACGGGACCTCCAGCTCCTACGAGCAGTACCTC. Protein: CASSLYGTSSSYEQYL. The V gene is TRBV5-1, the J gene TRBJ2-7; tentatively, D is TRBD1 or TRBD2 (5 bases each). V lost 1 base and J 0 bases, leaving 14 bases between the germline ends. Germline V gives CDR1 SGHRS, CDR2 YFSETQ. This CDR3 region has 16 residues.

In this sample, this clonotype turned up many times. V usage is TRBV5-4 and J usage is TRBJ2-3, with a weak D call TRBD1 (6 bases). Trimming cost V 0 bases and J 5 bases, with 16 bases left between them. This CDR3 region has 16 residues. From germline, CDR1 is SGHNT and CDR2 YYREEE (reference sequence). The DNA of the CDR3 is TGTGCCAGCAGCTTGGGTGCCAGGGGTAGTCGAGATACGCAGTATTTT. Translation gives CASSLGARGSRDTQYF.

In its sample, this clonotype was seen many times. This chain links TRBV7-9 with TRBJ2-1; TRBD1 aligns across 7 bases. With V trimmed by 1 base and J by 13 bases, 7 bases remained unmatched. This CDR3 comprises 13 residues. Germline V gives CDR1 SEHNR, CDR2 FQNEAQ (reference sequence). This CDR3 reads CASSLEMDRRQFF. The CDR3, as DNA: TGTGCCAGCAGCTTAGAGATGGACAGGAGACAGTTCTTC.

The genes are TRBV7-2 and TRBJ2-3, with TRBD2 matching 7 bases. Losses at the gene ends were 1 base for V and 4 bases for J; bases not matched to a gene: 11. Germline V gene data show CDR1 as SGHTA and CDR2 as FQGNSA. The length of the CDR3 is 17 residues. CDR3 amino acids: CASSLGARGGPSDTQYF. Written as DNA, the CDR3 is TGTGCCAGCAGCTTAGGCGCGCGGGGAGGGCCTTCAGATACGCAGTATTTT.

In its sample, this clonotype was seen many times. The rearrangement links TRBV7-2 to TRBJ2-5; no clear D gene. CDR3 length: 14 residues. Trimming pared 1 base from V and 1 base from J, leaving 7 bases between. Germline-derived CDR1 and CDR2 are SGHTA and FQGNSA. The CDR3 reads CASSLEYSQETQYF. CDR3 bases: TGTGCCAGCAGCTTAGAATACAGCCAAGAGACCCAGTACTTC.

This clonotype was counted at least ten times. The J gene is TRBJ2-1, the V gene TRBV6-1; tentative D call: TRBD1 (6 bases). Trimming removed 0 bases from V and 9 bases from J, with 9 bases in between. Germline V gene lookup returns CDR1 MNHNS and CDR2 SASEGT. The CDR3 is 13 residues long. The DNA of the CDR3 is TGTGCCAGCAGTGAAGCAGGACAGACTGAGCAGTTCTTC. Translating it yields CASSEAGQTEQFF.

In this sample, this clonotype turned up many times. V is TRBV19 and J is TRBJ2-7, with 8 positions matching TRBD1. V dropped 3 bases and J dropped 4; count of bases not matched to a gene: 2. CDR3 length: 13 amino acids. Germline-derived CDR1 and CDR2 are LNHDA and SQIVND (reference sequence). The CDR3: CASSMDREYEQYF. The CDR3 coding sequence is TGTGCCAGTAGTATGGACAGGGAATACGAGCAGTACTTC.

This clonotype has ten or more counts. This chain links TRBV19 with TRBJ2-6; 7 bases align to TRBD1. Germline CDR1 LNHDA, CDR2 SQIVND (reference sequence). The CDR3 length is 17 residues. With V trimmed by 8 bases and J by 2 bases, 12 bases remained unmatched. For the CDR3, the DNA is TGTGCCAGTTCTCCGGGACAGAAGGGCGCTGGGGCCAACGTCCTGACTTTC. Protein sequence: CASSPGQKGAGANVLTF.

This clonotype was found many times. The chain uses TRBV20-1 and TRBJ2-5; 7 bases agree with TRBD1. The V gene end was trimmed by 8 bases and the J gene end by 4 bases; junction bases not matched to a gene: 7. There are 12 residues in the CDR3. From germline, CDR1 is DFQATT and CDR2 SNEGSKA (reference sequence). Here the CDR3 DNA reads TGCAGTACCCGGGACAGTATAGAGACCCAGTACTTC. This translates into CSTRDSIETQYF.

Comment on this clonotype: Being one base from a much bigger clone, this may be a read error. CDR3 coding DNA: TGTGCCAGCAGTGTCAGGGGGGATTATAGCTACACCTTC. Its protein product is CASSVRGDYSYTF. The rearrangement links TRBV2 to TRBJ1-2, with TRBD1 matching over 7 bases. This CDR3 spans 13 amino acids. Germline V CDR1 and CDR2: SNHLY, FYNNEI. V lost 4 bases to trimming and J lost 9 bases; unmatched junction nucleotides: 8.

There are many counts of this clonotype. The J gene is TRBJ2-2, the V gene TRBV20-1; D perhaps matches TRBD2 (6 bases). This CDR3 region has 14 residues. Germline V gene data show CDR1 as DFQATT and CDR2 as SNEGSKA (reference sequence). Trimming took off 3 bases at V and 2 bases at J, with 10 bases between the two ends. The CDR3 nucleotides read TGCAGTGCTAGTCGCGGGGCCAACACCGGGGAGCTGTTTTTT. This translates into CSASRGANTGELFF.

This clonotype was observed many times. The rearrangement links TRBV20-1 to TRBJ2-5; a possible D gene is TRBD2 (6 bases). The V gene's germline CDR1 is DFQATT and CDR2 SNEGSKA (reference sequence). Trimming removed 6 bases from V and 2 bases from J, with 10 bases in between. The CDR3 sequence is 12 residues long. CDR3 protein: CSAALAQETQYF. The CDR3 DNA follows: TGCAGTGCCGCACTAGCACAAGAGACCCAGTACTTC.

With respect to this clonotype: This may be a read error, as it is one base from a much larger clone. This sequence joins TRBV20-1 and TRBJ2-1; either TRBD1 or TRBD2 may supply D (5 bases each). Germline lookup yields CDR1 DFQATT and CDR2 SNEGSKA (reference sequence). This CDR3 region has 13 residues. This CDR3 reads CSARRGSYNGQFF. Here the CDR3 DNA reads TGCAGCGCGCGTCGGGGCTCCTACAATGGGCAGTTCTTC.

There are many counts of this clonotype. This chain uses TRBV12-3 or TRBV12-4 with TRBJ1-5, with D possibly TRBD1 on 6 matching bases. V dropped 9 bases and J dropped 3 bases, with 18 bases sitting between them. The length of the CDR3 is 15 residues. CDR3 loop: CASRAGAIYNQPQHF. In DNA, the CDR3 is TGTGCCAGTAGAGCAGGGGCGATTTACAATCAGCCCCAGCATTTT.

This clonotype was detected only a few times. The genes are TRBV28 and TRBJ1-3; D is undetermined. Germline CDR1 reads MDHEN; CDR2 reads SYDVKM. The CDR3 totals 12 residues. The V gene lost 10 bases and the J gene lost 2 bases, with 9 bases spanning the gap. The CDR3 DNA is TGTGCCACCACCTCGGCTGGAAACACCATATATTTT. Protein: CATTSAGNTIYF.

At least ten counts were recorded for this clonotype. The chain has TRBV5-1 and TRBJ2-2; the D is unclear. Trimming shortened V by 0 bases and J by 0 bases, and 9 bases separated the two germline ends. CDR1 and CDR2 from the germline V gene are SGHRS and YFSETQ. The CDR3 is 16 amino acids. The CDR3 sequence: CASSLGVSTNTGELFF. In DNA, the CDR3 is TGCGCCAGCAGCTTGGGTGTGTCCACGAACACCGGGGAGCTGTTTTTT.

This clonotype was seen at least ten times. This rearrangement joins TRBV20-1 to TRBJ2-1; 14 bases line up with TRBD2. In germline, CDR1 is DFQATT, CDR2 SNEGSKA (reference sequence). There are 18 residues in the CDR3. J lost 1 base, V lost 4 bases, and 9 bases had no gene match. The CDR3, as DNA: TGCAGTGCTACCCCGGGACTAGCGGGAGTGGGATCCTACAATGAGCAGTTCTTC. This codes for CSATPGLAGVGSYNEQFF.

This clonotype was observed a handful of times. This chain joins TRBV19 and TRBJ2-2, with 7 positions matching TRBD2. The CDR3 totals 18 residues. Trimming removed 0 bases from V and 5 bases from J; junction bases left unmatched: 12. The germline V gene has CDR1 LNHDA and CDR2 SQIVND (reference sequence). CDR3 in amino acids: CASSIDLAGEWGTGELFF. CDR3 bases: TGTGCCAGTAGTATAGATCTGGCGGGAGAATGGGGGACCGGGGAGCTGTTTTTT.

This clonotype was counted a few times. Compared with germline, one end of the junction differs, possibly owing to a read error. V and J are TRBV3-1 and TRBJ2-3, with 11 bases identical to TRBD2. Germline V lookup: CDR1 LGHDT, CDR2 YNNKEL (reference sequence). The CDR3 sequence is 16 residues long. CDR3: CASSQQLAGEPDTQYF. CDR3 sequence (DNA): TGTGCTAGCAGCCAACAACTAGCGGGGGAGCCAGATACGCAGTATTTT.